This passage covers 30 T cell receptor beta chains from one sample sequenced in a study of PD-1 blockade in classical Hodgkin lymphoma. Each patient experienced a relapse that followed autologous stem cell transplantation, and brentuximab vedotin exposure varied. Measured with immunoSEQ multiplex PCR; TCRdb has only the in-frame clones, and not every one. The sample shows roughly 150,000 clones, about 81% of them seen only once. Sequencing was performed on peripheral blood mononuclear cells (PBMCs), taken before the second cycle of nivolumab. The receptors come from a human donor with classical Hodgkin lymphoma.

The gene calls are TRBV25-1 and TRBJ2-3; unclear D gene. V shed 3 bases and J shed 1 base, with 8 bases lying between them. CDR1 and CDR2 (germline): MGHDK, SYGVNS. This CDR3 has 14 residues. Written as DNA, the CDR3 is TGTGCCAGCAGTGACCTTAGAGGCACAGATACGCAGTATTTT. Its translation: CASSDLRGTDTQYF.

The rearrangement uses TRBV5-4 and TRBJ2-1; 14 bases match TRBD2. The CDR3 loop spans 15 amino acids. V lost 4 bases and J lost 3; bases outside the gene matches: 0. Germline-derived CDR1 and CDR2 are SGHNT and YYREEE (reference sequence). CDR3 coding DNA: TGTGCCAGCAGCGGGACTAGCGGGAGCTACAATGAGCAGTTCTTC. Amino acids: CASSGTSGSYNEQFF.

This clone was detected a few times. The rearrangement uses TRBV4-2 and TRBJ1-4, with a weak D call TRBD1 (6 bases). This CDR3 contains 16 residues. The germline V gene encodes CDR1 LGHNA and CDR2 YNFKEQ. V lost 0 bases and J lost 4, with 12 bases in between. This CDR3 is CASSQERGQSNEKLFF. The CDR3 DNA is TGTGCCAGCAGCCAAGAAAGGGGACAAAGTAATGAAAAACTGTTTTTT.

J is TRBJ1-4 and V is TRBV7-2; D remains unclear. V gave up 2 bases and J gave up 5 bases, with 12 bases separating them. The CDR3 totals 15 residues. CDR1 and CDR2 (germline): SGHTA, FQGNSA. The CDR3 region is CASSLPRTGNEKLFF. The CDR3 nucleotides read TGTGCCAGCAGCTTACCCCGGACGGGGAATGAAAAACTGTTTTTT.

This clone was recorded only once. V and J are TRBV7-9 and TRBJ1-4, with D unclear. The germline V and J ends were trimmed by 2 bases and 7 bases, with 5 bases remaining between them. Germline V gene data show CDR1 as SEHNR and CDR2 as FQNEAQ (reference sequence). The CDR3 spans 12 residues. The CDR3 region has the DNA TGTGCCAGCAGCTTAAGGGCTGAAAAACTGTTTTTT. Residues: CASSLRAEKLFF.

This rearrangement joins TRBV5-1 to TRBJ1-4, with 11 bases fitting TRBD1. Germline V gives CDR1 SGHRS, CDR2 YFSETQ. Trimming at V came to 0 bases and at J to 6 bases, leaving 4 bases not matched to a gene. The CDR3 is 16 amino acids. CDR3 nucleotide sequence: TGCGCCAGCAGCTTGGGGACAGGGGGCGCGTATGAAAAACTGTTTTTT. Encoded protein: CASSLGTGGAYEKLFF.

This chain connects TRBV11-3 to TRBJ2-5; 7 bases fit TRBD1. From germline, CDR1 is SGHNT and CDR2 YENEEA. V shed 1 base and J 0 bases; nucleotides not matched to a gene: 8. This CDR3 comprises 17 residues. Here the CDR3 DNA reads TGTGCCAGCAGCTTAGTTTTAGCAGGGACAGACCAAGAGACCCAGTACTTC. This gives the protein CASSLVLAGTDQETQYF.

V is TRBV18 and J is TRBJ2-7; TRBD2 aligns across 8 bases. CDR1 is KGHSH, CDR2 LQKENI, per germline. V shed 3 bases, J shed 6 bases, and the junction held 4 bases outside the gene matches. The CDR3 sequence is 13 residues long. CDR3 region: CASSPESGGEQYF. The CDR3 DNA reads TGTGCCAGCTCACCCGAGAGCGGGGGCGAGCAGTACTTC.

The chain carries TRBV18 and TRBJ1-5; D may be TRBD1 (5 bases). The germline CDR1 and CDR2 sequences are KGHSH and LQKENI. Between the trimmed V and J ends, which lost 3 bases and 0 bases, there was a span of 6 bases. This CDR3 is 14 amino acids long. In DNA, the CDR3 is TGTGCCAGCTCACCCGGGACTAGCAATCAGCCCCAGCATTTT. It specifies CASSPGTSNQPQHF.

This chain links TRBV28 with TRBJ2-3, with 8 bases aligning to TRBD1. Germline assignment: CDR1 MDHEN and CDR2 SYDVKM. Trimming took 8 bases from V and 4 from J; bases not matched to a gene: 8. The CDR3 covers 14 residues. The CDR3 region has the DNA TGTGCCAGCCGGACAGGGTGGGCCGCAGATACGCAGTATTTT. It codes for CASRTGWAADTQYF.

J is TRBJ2-5 and V is TRBV7-2; TRBD2 matches at 14 bases. This CDR3 spans 19 amino acids. Trimming at V came to 0 bases and at J to 5 bases, leaving 11 bases not matched to a gene. Per germline, CDR1 SGHTA and CDR2 FQGNSA. Here the CDR3 DNA reads TGTGCCAGCAGCTTAGCGGGGACTAGCGGGAGTGGTAGATCGGAGACCCAGTACTTC. This translates into CASSLAGTSGSGRSETQYF.

The rearrangement joins TRBV9 to TRBJ2-7; 13 bases are shared with TRBD2. The CDR3 extends over 17 amino acids. With 5 bases clipped from V and 0 bases from J, the junction kept 8 bases outside the gene matches. Germline lookup yields CDR1 SGDLS and CDR2 YYNGEE. The CDR3 nucleotides are TGTGCCAGCAGTCCCGGGACTAGCGGGGACCCCTCCTACGAGCAGTACTTC. This encodes CASSPGTSGDPSYEQYF.

This clone was counted between two and nine times. This chain links TRBV25-1 with TRBJ1-1; D is undetermined. The germline gives CDR1 MGHDK, CDR2 SYGVNS. The V end was cut by 1 base, the J end by 7 bases, with 7 bases between. The CDR3 consists of 12 residues. The CDR3 is CASSEWDSEAFF. In DNA, the CDR3 is TGTGCCAGCAGTGAATGGGATAGTGAAGCTTTCTTT.

This clone was counted once. The rearrangement links TRBV6-1 to TRBJ1-1, with D possibly TRBD1 on 5 matching bases. The V end was cut by 3 bases, the J end by 5 bases, with 16 bases between. The CDR3 runs to 15 residues. CDR1 is MNHNS and CDR2 is SASEGT in the germline V gene. This CDR3 reads CASSEVGALGTEAFF. CDR3 DNA: TGTGCCAGCAGTGAGGTCGGGGCTCTAGGGACTGAAGCTTTCTTT.

This clone has more than one count but fewer than ten. The gene calls are TRBV27 and TRBJ1-5; no definite D call. The CDR3 length is 11 residues. With 8 bases removed from V and 8 bases from J, the gap between germline ends came to 10 bases. In germline, CDR1 is MNHEY, CDR2 SMNVEV (reference sequence). The CDR3 DNA sequence: TGTGCCAGCGGACTCAGAGAGCCCCAGCATTTT. Translated, it gives CASGLREPQHF.

The J gene is TRBJ2-5, the V gene TRBV6-5, with TRBD1 identical over 7 bases. Germline CDR1 MNHEY, CDR2 SVGAGI. The CDR3 contains 14 residues. V shed 1 base, J shed 6 bases, and the junction held 5 bases outside the gene matches. The CDR3 spells CASSYFTGVQTQYF. The CDR3 nucleotides read TGTGCCAGCAGTTACTTCACAGGGGTACAGACCCAGTACTTC.

In this sample, this clone turned up a few times. The V and J genes are TRBV7-3 and TRBJ2-1; no clear D. The germline V gene has CDR1 SGHTA and CDR2 FQGTGA. This CDR3 is built from 15 residues. The ends were cut back, 0 bases at V and 0 bases at J, with 6 bases in the middle. The CDR3 spells CASSLTSSSYNEQFF. The DNA for the CDR3 is TGTGCCAGCAGCTTAACTAGCTCCTCCTACAATGAGCAGTTCTTC.

V usage is TRBV23-1 and J usage is TRBJ2-7; TRBD1 matches at 8 bases. TRBV23-1 is an ORF, with its function uncertain. The CDR3 is made up of 17 amino acids. V gave up 2 bases and J gave up 2 bases; unmatched junction bases: 11. DNA of the CDR3: TGCGCCAGCAGTCAAAAGATCTCCGGGACAGGACCCTACGAGCAGTACTTC. Amino acids: CASSQKISGTGPYEQYF.

The chain carries TRBV5-1 and TRBJ1-2; 8 positions match TRBD1. CDR1 and CDR2 (germline): SGHRS, YFSETQ. V was clipped by 0 bases and J by 7 bases; unmatched bases: 8. This CDR3 comprises 15 residues. As DNA, the CDR3 is TGCGCCAGCAGCTTGGAGTTTCAGGGGGCGCTTGGCTACACCTTC. Its protein is CASSLEFQGALGYTF. Complete variable domain (other parts from reference TRBV5-1 and TRBJ1-2): KAGVTQTPRYLIKTRGQQVTLSCSPISGHRSVSWYQQTPGQGLQFLFEYFSETQRNKGNFPGRFSGRQFSNSRSEMNVSTLELGDSALYLCASSLEFQGALGYTFGSGTRLTVV.

The V and J genes are TRBV7-2 and TRBJ2-2; 10 nucleotides agree with TRBD2. This CDR3 has 19 residues. Germline V gene sequence: CDR1 SGHTA, CDR2 FQGNSA. The J segment lost 5 bases and the V segment lost 5 bases, leaving 17 bases of the junction unmatched. In DNA, the CDR3 is TGTGCCAGCAGCCAGGGTAGACTAGCGGGCTTTCGTGGTACCGGGGAGCTGTTTTTT. Translated, it gives CASSQGRLAGFRGTGELFF.

The chain links TRBV18 to TRBJ2-5; weak D call: TRBD1 (5 bases). Germline lookup yields CDR1 KGHSH and CDR2 LQKENI. The ends were cut back, 3 bases at V and 1 base at J, with 12 bases in the middle. This CDR3 region has 15 residues. CDR3 sequence (DNA): TGTGCCAGCTCACCCCCCAGGGCGAGCCAAGAGACCCAGTACTTC. This codes for CASSPPRASQETQYF.

This clone was recorded a few times. V usage is TRBV19 and J usage is TRBJ1-6; D not resolved. Germline V gene sequence: CDR1 LNHDA, CDR2 SQIVND (reference sequence). V lost 6 bases, J lost 4 bases, and 7 bases lay in between. This CDR3 spans 13 amino acids. Written as DNA, the CDR3 is TGTGCCAGTAGAGTTCGATATAATTCACCCCTCCACTTT. Translation gives CASRVRYNSPLHF. The full variable domain, in which reference TRBV19 and TRBJ1-6 provide the parts outside the CDR3, is DGGITQSPKYLFRKEGQNVTLSCEQNLNHDAMYWYRQDPGQGLRLIYYSQIVNDFQKGDIAEGYSVSREKKESFPLTVTSAQKNPTAFYLCASRVRYNSPLHFGNGTRLTVT.

The rearrangement joins TRBV5-1 to TRBJ1-3, with D uncertain. The CDR3 length is 16 residues. The germline CDR1 and CDR2 sequences are SGHRS and YFSETQ. Trimming shortened V by 5 bases and J by 1 base, and 16 bases separated the two germline ends. The chain's CDR3 is CASSPNGRGSGNTIYF. CDR3 DNA: TGCGCCAGCAGTCCTAATGGACGGGGTTCTGGAAACACCATATATTTT. The full variable domain, its missing parts supplied by reference TRBV5-1 and TRBJ1-3, is KAGVTQTPRYLIKTRGQQVTLSCSPISGHRSVSWYQQTPGQGLQFLFEYFSETQRNKGNFPGRFSGRQFSNSRSEMNVSTLELGDSALYLCASSPNGRGSGNTIYFGEGSWLTVV.

This clone has more than one count but fewer than ten. This rearrangement joins TRBV19 to TRBJ1-5; D is unresolved. V lost 6 bases to trimming and J lost 5 bases, with 8 bases between them. Germline-derived CDR1 and CDR2 are LNHDA and SQIVND (reference sequence). This CDR3 has 12 residues. In DNA, the CDR3 is TGTGCCAGTAGAGAGGAATATCAGCCCCAGCATTTT. Translated, it gives CASREEYQPQHF.

This sequence joins TRBV6-5 and TRBJ2-7, with TRBD1 identical over 8 bases. This CDR3 is 14 amino acids long. CDR1 and CDR2 (germline): MNHEY, SVGAGI. Trimming took 6 bases from V and 2 from J; bases not matched to a gene: 6. CDR3 residues: CASRVQGATYEQYF. CDR3 bases: TGTGCCAGCAGGGTGCAGGGGGCGACCTACGAGCAGTACTTC.

This rearrangement joins TRBV18 to TRBJ1-5; maybe TRBD1 (6 bases). Germline CDR1 and CDR2: KGHSH and LQKENI. The V end lost 4 bases, the J end lost 3 bases, and 7 bases lay between the germline ends. This CDR3 has 13 residues. DNA for the CDR3: TGTGCCAGCTCACGGACAGTCAATCAGCCCCAGCATTTT. Translating it yields CASSRTVNQPQHF.

This chain links TRBV19 with TRBJ1-4, with D hard to call. Germline values: CDR1 LNHDA, CDR2 SQIVND (reference sequence). Trimming took 4 bases from V and 6 from J, leaving 12 bases between them. The CDR3 totals 14 residues. CDR3 nucleotides: TGTGCCAGTAGTAGATCTGGGTGGGATGAAAAACTGTTTTTT. Encoded protein: CASSRSGWDEKLFF.

The gene calls are TRBV7-2 and TRBJ1-3; no reliable D call. Between the trimmed V and J ends, which lost 4 bases and 2 bases, there was a span of 12 bases. This CDR3 comprises 15 residues. Germline CDR1 SGHTA, CDR2 FQGNSA. The CDR3 loop reads CASSYQAATGNTIYF. The CDR3 DNA reads as TGTGCCAGCAGCTACCAGGCAGCCACTGGAAACACCATATATTTT. Using reference TRBV7-2 and TRBJ1-3 for the parts outside the CDR3, the full variable domain is GAGVSQSPSNKVTEKGKDVELRCDPISGHTALYWYRQSLGQGLEFLIYFQGNSAPDKSGLPSDRFSAERTGGSVSTLTIQRTQQEDSAVYLCASSYQAATGNTIYFGEGSWLTVV.

The rearrangement uses TRBV27 and TRBJ2-7, with D perhaps matching TRBD1 (6 bases). The CDR3 has 15 amino acids. CDR1 MNHEY and CDR2 SMNVEV come from the germline V gene (reference sequence). Trimming took off 4 bases at V and 4 bases at J, with 17 bases between the two ends. CDR3 sequence: CASSSWTVPTYEQYF. The CDR3 bases are TGTGCCAGCAGTTCGTGGACAGTCCCTACGTACGAGCAGTACTTC.

The chain uses TRBV28 and TRBJ2-1; TRBD1 matches at 7 bases. Germline V gene lookup returns CDR1 MDHEN and CDR2 SYDVKM. The V gene end was trimmed by 2 bases and the J gene end by 4 bases; junction bases not matched to a gene: 2. The CDR3 consists of 14 residues. The CDR3 loop reads CASSLRDRYNEQFF. The CDR3 DNA sequence: TGTGCCAGCAGTTTACGGGACAGATACAATGAGCAGTTCTTC.